This T cell receptor (beta chain) is drawn from a study of identical twins. The CDR3 spans 15 residues. The V gene lost 0 bases and the J gene lost 5 bases, with 11 bases spanning the gap. This clonotype was seen only a few times. Unique molecular identifiers were present on cDNA, and template switching added a universal primer site. TCRdb reprocessed the 5' RACE reads via MiXCR and lists one record per CDR3 protein. The sample includes 640,000 or so distinct CDR3 sequences, 5.5% to 6.5% seen only once; the top ten take 1.5% to 2%. The sequenced sample was naive T cells sorted from blood. The sequence was collected from a man younger than 30 in good health. The chain combines TRBV12-3 or TRBV12-4 with TRBJ2-1; possible D gene TRBD1, 5 bases. CDR3 loop: CASSLALLQDNEQFF. DNA of the CDR3: TGTGCCAGCAGTTTAGCCCTCTTACAGGACAATGAGCAGTTCTTC.